These 7 T cell receptor beta chains share one sample of origin, sequenced in a study of T cell repertoires in cytomegalovirus infection. Their target antigens are unknown. TCRdb re-called the reads through MiXCR, storing one row per CDR3 protein. The table lists about 470,000 distinct CDR3 sequences, roughly 46% of them singletons. The sample here was cultured PBMCs, taken from culture after CMV antigen stimulation. The receptors come from a human donor in good health (CMV status not recorded). Some clones in this sample may be carry-over from other donors' samples.

The V call is TRBV6-8, the J call TRBJ2-7; no definite D call. The V end lost 6 bases, the J end lost 2 bases, and 11 bases lay between the germline ends. The CDR3 totals 13 residues. Germline values: CDR1 MNHGY, CDR2 SAAAGT. CDR3 DNA: TGTGCCAGCAGGACCCCCGAGACCTACGAGCAGTACTTC. Amino acid sequence: CASRTPETYEQYF.

The rearrangement links TRBV5-6 to TRBJ2-1, with 7 bases fitting TRBD1. After removal of 4 bases from V and 7 bases from J, the junction contained 14 bases not matched to a gene. The CDR3 is 16 residues long. Germline lookup yields CDR1 SGHDT and CDR2 YYEEEE. CDR3 in amino acids: CASSVIGGRASNEQFF. CDR3 nucleotide sequence: TGTGCCAGCAGCGTAATAGGGGGCAGAGCTTCGAATGAGCAGTTCTTC.

In this sample, this clonotype turned up once. This sequence joins TRBV5-6 and TRBJ1-1; no clear D gene. CDR1 and CDR2 from the germline V gene are SGHDT and YYEEEE. The CDR3 length is 11 residues. Between the trimmed V and J ends, which lost 6 bases and 6 bases, there was a span of 9 bases. The CDR3 here is CASTLGAEAFF. The CDR3 DNA follows: TGTGCCAGCACCCTTGGCGCTGAAGCTTTCTTT.

The rearrangement joins TRBV7-9 to TRBJ2-3, with TRBD2 as a possible D gene (6 bases). V lost 6 bases and J lost 0, with 16 bases in between. Germline CDR1 SEHNR, CDR2 FQNEAQ (reference sequence). The CDR3 covers 16 residues. CDR3 sequence: CASSRPRDLSTDTQYF. In nucleotides, the CDR3 is TGTGCCAGCAGTCGCCCCCGGGACTTAAGCACAGATACGCAGTATTTT. The whole variable domain, filled in from reference TRBV7-9 and TRBJ2-3, reads DTGVSQNPRHKITKRGQNVTFRCDPISEHNRLYWYRQTLGQGPEFLTYFQNEAQLEKSRLLSDRFSAERPKGSFSTLEIQRTEQGDSAMYLCASSRPRDLSTDTQYFGPGTRLTVL.

The chain has TRBV12-3 or TRBV12-4 and TRBJ2-2; D gene unclear. With 3 bases removed from V and 0 bases from J, the gap between germline ends came to 8 bases. CDR3 length equals 15 residues. The CDR3 DNA reads TGTGCCAGCAGTTTGCAAACCCCGAACACCGGGGAGCTGTTTTTT. Amino acids: CASSLQTPNTGELFF.

This clonotype was counted many times. CDR3 in DNA: TGTGCCAGCAGCCGAACAGGGGGCCCCTACAATGAGCAGTTCTTC. Translation: CASSRTGGPYNEQFF. This chain links TRBV12-3 or TRBV12-4 with TRBJ2-1; TRBD1 aligns across 9 bases. CDR3 length: 15 amino acids. Trimming cost V 6 bases and J 2 bases; bases outside gene matches: 5.

The table lists this clonotype with a count of one. V and J are TRBV7-1 and TRBJ2-7; the match to TRBD1 covers 7 bases. TRBV7-1 belongs to the ORF category, with a function that is uncertain. Trimming took 5 bases from V and 3 from J; bases not matched to a gene: 10. The CDR3 runs to 15 residues. The CDR3 spells CASSPPGQAHYEQYF. For the CDR3, the DNA is TGTGCCAGCAGCCCTCCCGGACAGGCCCACTACGAGCAGTACTTC.